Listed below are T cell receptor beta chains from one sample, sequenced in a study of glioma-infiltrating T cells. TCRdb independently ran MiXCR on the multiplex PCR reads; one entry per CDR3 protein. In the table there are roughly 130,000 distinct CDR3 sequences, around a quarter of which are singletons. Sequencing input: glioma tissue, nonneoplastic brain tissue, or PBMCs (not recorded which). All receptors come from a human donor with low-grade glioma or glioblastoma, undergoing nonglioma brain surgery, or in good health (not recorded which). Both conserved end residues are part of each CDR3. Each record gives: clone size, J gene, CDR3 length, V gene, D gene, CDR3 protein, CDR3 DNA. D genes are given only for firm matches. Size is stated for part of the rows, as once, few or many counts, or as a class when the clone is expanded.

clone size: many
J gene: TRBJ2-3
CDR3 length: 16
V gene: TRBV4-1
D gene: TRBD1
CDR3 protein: CASSQSRGSLTDTQYF
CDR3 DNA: TGCGCCAGCAGCCAGAGCAGGGGGTCTTTAACAGATACGCAGTATTTT

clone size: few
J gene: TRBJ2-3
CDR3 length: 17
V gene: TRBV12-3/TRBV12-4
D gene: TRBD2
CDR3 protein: CASRRSVERGGTDTQYF
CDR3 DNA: TGTGCCAGCAGACGCTCCGTCGAGCGGGGGGGCACAGATACGCAGTATTTT

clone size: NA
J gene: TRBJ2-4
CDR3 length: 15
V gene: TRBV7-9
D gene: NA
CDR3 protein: CAGSTTSQIQNIQYF
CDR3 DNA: TGTGCCGGCAGCACGACAAGTCAGATCCAAAACATTCAGTACTTC

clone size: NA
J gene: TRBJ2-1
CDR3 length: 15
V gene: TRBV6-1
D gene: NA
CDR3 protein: CASRTDTPYDNEQFF
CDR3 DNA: TGTGCCAGCAGGACGGACACCCCGTACGACAATGAGCAGTTCTTC

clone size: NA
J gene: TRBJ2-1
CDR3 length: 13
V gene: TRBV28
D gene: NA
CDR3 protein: CASSPHPGGVWVF
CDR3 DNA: TGTGCCAGCAGCCCTCACCCAGGGGGGGTCTGGGTCTTC

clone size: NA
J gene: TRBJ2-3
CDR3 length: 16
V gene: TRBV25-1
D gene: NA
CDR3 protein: CASSESLGGGTDTQYF
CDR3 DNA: TGTGCCAGCAGTGAATCCCTAGGTGGAGGCACAGATACGCAGTATTTT

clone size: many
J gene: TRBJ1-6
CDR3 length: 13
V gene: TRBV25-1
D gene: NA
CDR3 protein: CASIGQPNSPLHF
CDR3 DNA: TGTGCCAGCATTGGACAGCCTAATTCACCCCTCCACTTT

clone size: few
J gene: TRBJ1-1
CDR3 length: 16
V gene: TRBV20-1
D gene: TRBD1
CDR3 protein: CSASVTGGAANTEAFF
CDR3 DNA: TGCAGTGCTAGTGTAACAGGGGGCGCCGCGAACACTGAAGCTTTCTTT

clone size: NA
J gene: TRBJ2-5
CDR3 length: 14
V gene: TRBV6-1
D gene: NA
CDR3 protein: CASIPSDSQDTQYF
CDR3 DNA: TGTGCCAGCATTCCCTCAGACAGTCAAGATACCCAGTACTTC

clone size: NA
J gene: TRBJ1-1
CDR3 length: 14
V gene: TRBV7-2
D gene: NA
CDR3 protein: CASSSDGARPEAFF
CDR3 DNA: TGTGCCAGCAGCTCGGACGGGGCCAGGCCTGAAGCTTTCTTT

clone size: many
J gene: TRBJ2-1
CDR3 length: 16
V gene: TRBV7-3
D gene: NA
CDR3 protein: CASSLTFSISYNEQFF
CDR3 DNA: TGTGCCAGCAGCTTAACTTTCTCGATTTCCTACAATGAGCAGTTCTTC

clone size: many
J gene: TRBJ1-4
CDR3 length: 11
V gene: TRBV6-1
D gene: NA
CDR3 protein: CASRRGEKLFF
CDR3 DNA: TGTGCCAGCCGTCGGGGTGAAAAACTGTTTTTT

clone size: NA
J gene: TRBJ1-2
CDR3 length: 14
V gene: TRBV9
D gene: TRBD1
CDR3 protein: CASSPRTGNYGYTF
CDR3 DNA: TGTGCCAGCAGCCCTAGGACAGGGAACTATGGCTACACCTTC

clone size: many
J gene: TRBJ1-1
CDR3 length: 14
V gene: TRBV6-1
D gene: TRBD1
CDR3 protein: CAIGTVEWSTEAFF
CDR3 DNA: TGTGCCATCGGGACAGTTGAGTGGAGCACTGAAGCTTTCTTT

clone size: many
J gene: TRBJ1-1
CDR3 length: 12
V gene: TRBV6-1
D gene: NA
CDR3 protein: CASSYGLTEAFF
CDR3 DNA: TGTGCCAGCAGTTACGGGCTCACTGAAGCTTTCTTT

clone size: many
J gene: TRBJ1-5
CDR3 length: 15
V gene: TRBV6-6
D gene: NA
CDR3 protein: CASSYPENSNQPQHF
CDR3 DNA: TGTGCCAGCAGTTACCCTGAGAATAGCAATCAGCCCCAGCATTTT

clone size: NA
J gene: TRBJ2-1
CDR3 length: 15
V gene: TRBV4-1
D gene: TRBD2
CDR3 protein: CASRDARGGKNEQSF
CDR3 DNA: TGCGCCAGCAGAGATGCGCGGGGGGGCAAAAATGAGCAGTCCTTC

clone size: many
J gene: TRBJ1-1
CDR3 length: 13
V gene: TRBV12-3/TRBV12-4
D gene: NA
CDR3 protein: CASSSHEEEKAFF
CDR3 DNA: TGTGCCAGCAGTTCCCATGAGGAGGAAAAAGCTTTCTTT

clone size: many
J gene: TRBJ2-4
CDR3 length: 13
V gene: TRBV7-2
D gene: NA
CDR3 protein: CASSLGTTNIQYF
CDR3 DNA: TGTGCCAGCAGCTTAGGGACTACAAACATTCAGTACTTC

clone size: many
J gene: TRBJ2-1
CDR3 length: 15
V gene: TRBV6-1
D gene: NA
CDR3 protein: CASRYPGHGVYEQFF
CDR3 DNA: TGTGCCAGCAGATACCCGGGACACGGGGTATATGAGCAGTTCTTC

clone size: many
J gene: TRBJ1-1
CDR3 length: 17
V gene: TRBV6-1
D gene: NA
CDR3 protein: CASSEGWGSTKNTEAFF
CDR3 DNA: TGTGCCAGCAGTGAAGGTTGGGGCAGCACAAAGAACACTGAAGCTTTCTTT

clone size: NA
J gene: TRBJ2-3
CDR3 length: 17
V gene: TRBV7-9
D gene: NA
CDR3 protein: CASSPPVERAGTDTQYF
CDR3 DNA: TGTGCCAGCAGCCCGCCCGTCGAGCGGGCGGGCACAGATACGCAGTATTTT

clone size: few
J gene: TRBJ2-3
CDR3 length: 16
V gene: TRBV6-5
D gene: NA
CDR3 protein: CASSYPSGGSTDTQYF
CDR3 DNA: TGTGCCAGCAGTTACCCCTCCGGCGGGAGCACAGATACGCAGTATTTT

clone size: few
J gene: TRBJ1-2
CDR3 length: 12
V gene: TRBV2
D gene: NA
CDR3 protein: CASPTANYGYTF
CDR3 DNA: TGTGCCAGCCCGACGGCTAACTATGGCTACACCTTC

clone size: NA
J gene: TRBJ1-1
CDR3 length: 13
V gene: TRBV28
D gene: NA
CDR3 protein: CASSGVMNTKAFF
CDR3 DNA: TGTGCCAGCTCGGGGGTAATGAACACTAAAGCTTTCTTT

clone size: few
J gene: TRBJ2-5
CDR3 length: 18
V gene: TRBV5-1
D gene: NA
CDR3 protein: CASSLGGSSGGGKETQYF
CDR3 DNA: TGCGCCAGCAGCTTGGGGGGCTCCTCTGGTGGGGGCAAAGAGACCCAGTACTTC

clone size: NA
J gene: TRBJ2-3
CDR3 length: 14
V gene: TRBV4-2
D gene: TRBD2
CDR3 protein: CASSGAGGTDTQYF
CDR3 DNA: TGTGCCAGCAGTGGAGCGGGGGGGACAGATACGCAGTATTTT

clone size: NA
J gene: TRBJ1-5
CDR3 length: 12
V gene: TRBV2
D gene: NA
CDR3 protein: CASSAEDQPQHF
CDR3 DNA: TGTGCCAGCAGTGCCGAAGATCAGCCCCAGCATTTT

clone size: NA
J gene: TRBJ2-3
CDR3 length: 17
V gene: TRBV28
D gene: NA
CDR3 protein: CASSSLQLKSSTDTQYF
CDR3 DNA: TGTGCCAGCAGTTCCCTACAACTGAAGTCTAGCACAGATACGCAGTATTTT

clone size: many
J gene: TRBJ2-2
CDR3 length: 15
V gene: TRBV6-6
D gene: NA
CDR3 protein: CASSYREIETGELFF
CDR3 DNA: TGTGCCAGCAGTTACAGGGAGATAGAAACCGGGGAGCTGTTTTTT

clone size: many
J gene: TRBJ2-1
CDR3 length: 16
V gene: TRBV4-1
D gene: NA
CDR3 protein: CASSQVDVVSYNEQFF
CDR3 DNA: TGCGCCAGCAGCCAAGTTGATGTGGTCTCCTACAATGAGCAGTTCTTC

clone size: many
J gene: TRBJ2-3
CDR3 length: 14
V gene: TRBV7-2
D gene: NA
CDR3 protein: CASSNRDSYFTQYF
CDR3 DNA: TGTGCCAGCAGCAACCGGGACTCCTATTTTACGCAGTATTTT

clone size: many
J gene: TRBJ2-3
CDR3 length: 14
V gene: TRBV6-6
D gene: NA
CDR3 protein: CASSYSISTDTQYF
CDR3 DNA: TGTGCCAGCAGTTACTCGATTAGCACAGATACGCAGTATTTT

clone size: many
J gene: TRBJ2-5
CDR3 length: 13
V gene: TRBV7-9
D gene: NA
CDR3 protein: CASKGLNQETQYF
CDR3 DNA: TGTGCCAGCAAGGGGCTCAACCAAGAGACCCAGTACTTC

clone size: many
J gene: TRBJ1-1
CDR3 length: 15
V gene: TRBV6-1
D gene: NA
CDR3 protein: CASSSVGLLNTEAFF
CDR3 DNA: TGTGCCAGCAGTTCCGTCGGGCTATTGAACACTGAAGCTTTCTTT

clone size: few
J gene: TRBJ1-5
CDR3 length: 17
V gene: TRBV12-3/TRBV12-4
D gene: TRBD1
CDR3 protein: CASSWRQGVSGNQPQHF
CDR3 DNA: TGTGCCAGCAGTTGGAGGCAGGGGGTATCAGGCAATCAGCCCCAGCATTTT

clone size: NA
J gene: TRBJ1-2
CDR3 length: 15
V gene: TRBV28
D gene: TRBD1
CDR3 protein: CASNIPGQGKYGYTF
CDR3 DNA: TGTGCCAGCAACATACCGGGACAGGGTAAATATGGCTACACCTTC

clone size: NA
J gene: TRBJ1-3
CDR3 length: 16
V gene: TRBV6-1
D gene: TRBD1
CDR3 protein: CASSSRGTGSGNTIYF
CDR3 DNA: TGTGCCAGCAGTTCCCGAGGGACAGGGTCTGGAAACACCATATATTTT

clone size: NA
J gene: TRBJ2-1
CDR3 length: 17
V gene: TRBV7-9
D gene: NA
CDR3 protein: CASSILQGASSYSEQFF
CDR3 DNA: TGTGCCAGTAGTATACTGCAGGGCGCGAGCTCCTACAGTGAGCAGTTCTTC

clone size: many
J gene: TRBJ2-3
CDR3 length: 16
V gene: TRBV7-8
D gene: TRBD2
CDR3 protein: CASSFEASGDPNTQYF
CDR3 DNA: TGTGCCAGCAGCTTTGAGGCTAGCGGGGACCCGAATACGCAGTATTTT

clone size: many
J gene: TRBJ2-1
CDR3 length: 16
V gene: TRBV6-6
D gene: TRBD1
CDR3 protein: CASSYPSTGPGNEQFF
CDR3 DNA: TGTGCCAGCAGTTACCCGTCGACAGGGCCCGGGAATGAGCAGTTCTTC

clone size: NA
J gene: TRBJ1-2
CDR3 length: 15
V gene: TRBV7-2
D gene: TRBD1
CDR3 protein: CASSPTGGEEYGYTF
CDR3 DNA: TGTGCCAGCAGCCCCACAGGGGGCGAGGAGTATGGCTACACCTTC